This T cell receptor (beta chain) was captured in a study of OX40 agonist ivuxolimab in advanced cancers. At the level of the study: Mean age about 60 years, range roughly 23 to 79; 82.7% male.

Study-wide findings and caveats: Expanded peripheral T-cell antigen specificity went undetermined. Expanded clones belonging to CD8+ T cells outnumbered, on average, those of CD4+.

Sampling times: baseline, cycle 4 day 1, cycle 7 day 1. About this clone: Its antigen is not identified.

The ends lost 5 bases at V and 0 bases at J; junction bases unmatched: 8. The germline V gene encodes CDR1 SGHNT and CDR2 YYREEE (reference sequence). This CDR3 region has 16 residues. Sequencing used immunoSEQ multiplex PCR; TCRdb keeps in-frame clones, though not all of them. The sample has approximately 89,000 clones; 80% to 90% are singletons. V usage is TRBV5-4 and J usage is TRBJ2-3, with 8 bases aligning to TRBD2. Source: CD4+ or CD8+ T cells sorted from blood, taken in a trial of the OX40 agonist ivuxolimab. The origin of this receptor is an adult with an advanced solid tumor such as melanoma, head and neck, liver or kidney cancer. The CDR3 is CASSQPGGGSTDTQYF. In DNA form, the CDR3 reads TGTGCCAGCAGTCAACCGGGAGGGGGGAGCACAGATACGCAGTATTTT.